These 32 T cell receptor beta chains came from one sample sequenced in a study of blood T cell repertoires in COVID-19. Sequenced by immunoSEQ multiplex PCR; TCRdb stores in-frame clones only, minus some. Here the sample spans hundreds of thousands of clones, 85% to 90% being singletons. The sequencing sample was made of PBMCs or T cells enriched from blood (not recorded which). These receptors came from a woman aged 45-65 years who had been exposed to COVID-19.

This chain connects TRBV6-5 to TRBJ2-7, with TRBD1 matching 10 bases. The trim removed 5 bases at V and 6 bases at J, leaving 4 bases unmatched. The CDR3 consists of 13 residues. CDR1 is MNHEY and CDR2 is SVGAGI in the germline V gene. The CDR3 bases are TGTGCCAGCAGTCCGGGACAGGGGTTCGAGCAGTACTTC. Translated: CASSPGQGFEQYF.

V usage is TRBV27 and J usage is TRBJ2-7, with 9 bases lining up with TRBD2. Germline CDR1 MNHEY, CDR2 SMNVEV (reference sequence). CDR3 size: 16 residues. The V segment lost 6 bases and the J segment 4 bases; nucleotides outside the gene matches: 13. This CDR3 is CASRPRGSGGPYEQYF. CDR3 coding DNA: TGTGCCAGCAGGCCCCGAGGGAGCGGGGGGCCTTACGAGCAGTACTTC.

V gene TRBV27 combines with J gene TRBJ2-1; 15 nucleotides match TRBD2. Germline trimming cut 7 bases from V and 4 bases from J; bases unmatched to any gene: 8. This CDR3 region has 17 residues. The germline CDR1 and CDR2 sequences are MNHEY and SMNVEV (reference sequence). The CDR3 DNA reads as TGTGCCAGCATTGGGACTAGCGGGGGGTCAACATACAATGAGCAGTTCTTC. It codes for CASIGTSGGSTYNEQFF.

The table lists this clone with a count of one. The chain joins TRBV5-6 to TRBJ2-3; TRBD2 might be the D (5 bases). The V end lost 4 bases, the J end lost 0 bases, and 12 bases lay between the germline ends. The CDR3 extends over 15 amino acids. CDR1 is SGHDT and CDR2 is YYEEEE in the germline V gene. CDR3: CASSLRDPSTDTQYF. The CDR3 DNA reads as TGTGCCAGCAGCCTCCGGGATCCAAGCACAGATACGCAGTATTTT. The variable domain in full, with the rest retrieved from reference TRBV5-6 and TRBJ2-3, is DAGVTQSPTHLIKTRGQQVTLRCSPKSGHDTVSWYQQALGQGPQFIFQYYEEEERQRGNFPDRFSGHQFPNYSSELNVNALLLGDSALYLCASSLRDPSTDTQYFGPGTRLTVL.

This clone was recorded once. This chain joins TRBV2 and TRBJ2-5, with TRBD1 identical over 8 bases. Germline CDR1 SNHLY, CDR2 FYNNEI. V shed 5 bases and J 4 bases; nucleotides not matched to a gene: 9. The CDR3 is made up of 15 amino acids. This chain's CDR3 is CASSLRQGSGETQYF. For the CDR3, the DNA is TGTGCCAGCAGTTTACGACAGGGGAGCGGAGAGACCCAGTACTTC.

J is TRBJ2-5 and V is TRBV20-1, with TRBD2 as a possible D gene (6 bases). Trimming took 5 bases from V and 8 from J, leaving 9 bases between them. Germline CDR1 reads DFQATT; CDR2 reads SNEGSKA (reference sequence). This CDR3 is built from 10 residues. The CDR3, as DNA: TGCAGTGCTTGGGGGGAAACCCAGTACTTC. Residues: CSAWGETQYF.

This chain links TRBV7-8 with TRBJ1-1; D is uncertain. V was pared by 6 bases and J by 1 base, with 12 bases between. The CDR3 spans 14 residues. The V gene's germline CDR1 is SGHVS and CDR2 FQNEAQ. The CDR3 sequence is CASSPRIGNTEAFF. The CDR3 DNA sequence: TGTGCCAGCAGTCCGAGGATCGGGAACACTGAAGCTTTCTTT.

The V call is TRBV9, the J call TRBJ2-5; 7 bases are shared with TRBD1. CDR1 is SGDLS and CDR2 is YYNGEE in the germline V gene. V shed 2 bases, J shed 2 bases, and the junction held 6 bases outside the gene matches. CDR3 length: 15 amino acids. The CDR3 reads CASSVAGTAQETQYF. The CDR3 nucleotides read TGTGCCAGCAGCGTCGCCGGGACAGCGCAAGAGACCCAGTACTTC.

V usage is TRBV7-2 and J usage is TRBJ2-1; the match to TRBD2 covers 7 bases. Trimming removed 7 bases from V and 0 bases from J; junction bases left unmatched: 9. The length of the CDR3 is 16 residues. Germline CDR1 SGHTA, CDR2 FQGNSA. CDR3 region: CASNLMRGSSYNEQFF. CDR3 nucleotides: TGTGCCAGCAACCTAATGCGGGGGAGCTCCTACAATGAGCAGTTCTTC.

This rearrangement joins TRBV11-2 to TRBJ2-2, with TRBD1 identical over 7 bases. CDR1 and CDR2 (germline): SGHAT, FQNNGV. The CDR3 runs to 16 residues. J gave up 4 bases and V 2 bases, and 7 bases lay outside the gene matches. The CDR3 loop is CASSLLATGTTGELFF. CDR3 DNA: TGTGCCAGCAGCTTATTGGCGACAGGGACCACCGGGGAGCTGTTTTTT. The full variable domain, its missing parts supplied by reference TRBV11-2 and TRBJ2-2, is EAGVAQSPRYKIIEKRQSVAFWCNPISGHATLYWYQQILGQGPKLLIQFQNNGVVDDSQLPKDRFSAERLKGVDSTLKIQPAKLEDSAVYLCASSLLATGTTGELFFGEGSRLTVL.

V and J are TRBV5-4 and TRBJ1-2, with 10 bases identical to TRBD1. This CDR3 is built from 17 residues. J was trimmed by 8 bases and V by 4 bases; bases with no gene match: 17. Looked up from germline, CDR1 is SGHNT and CDR2 is YYREEE (reference sequence). CDR3 amino acids: CASSDAGTGAHLRGYTF. CDR3 nucleotide sequence: TGTGCCAGCAGCGACGCCGGGACAGGGGCACACCTGAGGGGCTACACCTTC.

Only a few counts were recorded for this clone. At the DNA level, this CDR3 is encoded by other sequences in the same sample as well. The CDR3 coding sequence is TGTGCCAGCAGCCTCCGGAATGAGCAGTTCTTC. Protein sequence: CASSLRNEQFF. V and J are TRBV7-2 and TRBJ2-1, with D unresolved. This CDR3 is 11 amino acids long. Germline values: CDR1 SGHTA, CDR2 FQGNSA. The V and J ends lost 5 bases and 7 bases respectively, with 6 bases between them.

This sequence joins TRBV2 and TRBJ1-5; no clear D. Germline V CDR1 and CDR2: SNHLY, FYNNEI. The V and J ends lost 6 bases and 5 bases respectively, with 14 bases between them. The CDR3 sequence is 14 residues long. As DNA, the CDR3 is TGTGCCAGCAGCCCGGGTCAGAGTTATCAGCCCCAGCATTTT. Amino acids: CASSPGQSYQPQHF.

The rearrangement uses TRBV5-1 and TRBJ2-1, with 8 positions matching TRBD2. The trim removed 0 bases at V and 7 bases at J, leaving 9 bases unmatched. The CDR3 has 16 amino acids. The germline V gene has CDR1 SGHRS and CDR2 YFSETQ. The CDR3 region is CASSLEGLGGINEQFF. CDR3 sequence (DNA): TGCGCCAGCAGCTTGGAGGGACTAGGGGGAATTAATGAGCAGTTCTTC. Together with reference TRBV5-1 and TRBJ2-1, the CDR3 gives the full variable domain: KAGVTQTPRYLIKTRGQQVTLSCSPISGHRSVSWYQQTPGQGLQFLFEYFSETQRNKGNFPGRFSGRQFSNSRSEMNVSTLELGDSALYLCASSLEGLGGINEQFFGPGTRLTVL.

The rearrangement uses TRBV5-6 and TRBJ1-6, with D perhaps TRBD1 (6 bases). There are 13 residues in the CDR3. Trimming removed 3 bases at V and 9 bases at J, with 10 bases between. Germline V gives CDR1 SGHDT, CDR2 YYEEEE. The CDR3 sequence: CASSSYRVSPLHF. CDR3 nucleotides: TGTGCCAGCAGCTCCTACAGGGTTTCACCCCTCCACTTT.

The rearrangement uses TRBV19 and TRBJ1-2; 7 bases fit TRBD1. Germline CDR1 LNHDA, CDR2 SQIVND (reference sequence). V was pared by 6 bases and J by 0 bases, with 7 bases of the junction left unmatched. This CDR3 contains 15 residues. The CDR3 bases are TGTGCCAGTAGCAAGGACAGGTCTCCTAACTATGGCTACACCTTC. Protein product: CASSKDRSPNYGYTF.

The chain carries TRBV5-1 and TRBJ2-3; D unclear. CDR3 size: 15 residues. Germline lookup yields CDR1 SGHRS and CDR2 YFSETQ. With 0 bases removed from V and 2 bases from J, the gap between germline ends came to 10 bases. Written as DNA, the CDR3 is TGCGCCAGCAGCTTGGAAAGCAAGAACACAGATACGCAGTATTTT. It is translated as CASSLESKNTDTQYF.

The rearrangement joins TRBV29-1 to TRBJ2-1; 10 nucleotides line up with TRBD1. The V gene's germline CDR1 is SQVTM and CDR2 ANQGSEA. V was pared by 8 bases and J by 3 bases, with 10 bases of the junction left unmatched. CDR3 length: 15 residues. The chain's CDR3 is CSSSGTGDFYNEQFF. The CDR3 DNA follows: TGCAGCTCGTCCGGGACAGGGGACTTCTACAATGAGCAGTTCTTC.

This chain connects TRBV5-1 to TRBJ2-3, with 11 positions matching TRBD2. The V gene end was trimmed by 4 bases and the J gene end by 0 bases; junction bases not matched to a gene: 13. The CDR3 loop spans 19 amino acids. Germline V CDR1 and CDR2: SGHRS, YFSETQ. This CDR3 is CASSLYLSGGAASTDTQYF. CDR3 in DNA: TGCGCCAGCAGCCTATACCTTAGCGGGGGGGCCGCTAGCACAGATACGCAGTATTTT.

The rearrangement uses TRBV5-6 and TRBJ1-2; D remains unclear. The V gene lost 0 bases and the J gene lost 3 bases, with 6 bases spanning the gap. This CDR3 region has 13 residues. Per germline, CDR1 SGHDT and CDR2 YYEEEE. The DNA of the CDR3 is TGTGCCAGCAGCTTGGGACGGGACTATGGCTACACCTTC. Amino acid sequence: CASSLGRDYGYTF.

The chain joins TRBV18 to TRBJ2-7, with 11 nucleotides matching TRBD1. The length of the CDR3 is 15 residues. After removal of 0 bases from V and 5 bases from J, the junction contained 3 bases not matched to a gene. Germline lookup yields CDR1 KGHSH and CDR2 LQKENI. In DNA, the CDR3 is TGTGCCAGCTCACCACCTGGACAGGGGGCCAACGAGCAGTACTTC. Its translation is CASSPPGQGANEQYF.

The chain is built from TRBV6-5 and TRBJ2-3; TRBD2 matches 8 bases. V gave up 8 bases and J gave up 6 bases; unmatched junction bases: 4. CDR1 and CDR2 (germline): MNHEY, SVGAGI. The CDR3 length is 12 residues. This CDR3 reads CASSERGDTQYF. In nucleotides, the CDR3 is TGTGCCAGCTCCGAGCGGGGGGATACGCAGTATTTT.

V usage is TRBV4-1 and J usage is TRBJ1-1, with TRBD1 matching over 7 bases. The length of the CDR3 is 15 residues. V dropped 3 bases and J dropped 7; count of bases not matched to a gene: 11. Looked up from germline, CDR1 is MGHRA and CDR2 is YSYEKL. The CDR3 nucleotides are TGCGCCAGCAGCCACACGAGGGGACAGCCTAATGAAGCTTTCTTT. The encoded protein is CASSHTRGQPNEAFF.

The V gene is TRBV7-9, the J gene TRBJ1-6; 9 positions match TRBD1. Trimming at V came to 1 base and at J to 9 bases, leaving 4 bases not matched to a gene. This CDR3 is 15 amino acids long. Germline lookup yields CDR1 SEHNR and CDR2 FQNEAQ (reference sequence). The CDR3 DNA reads as TGTGCCAGCAGCTTAGGGACAGGGGATCGTTCACCCCTCCACTTT. Protein: CASSLGTGDRSPLHF.

The V and J genes are TRBV5-1 and TRBJ2-1, with TRBD2 identical over 9 bases. Trimming cost V 2 bases and J 5 bases; bases outside gene matches: 8. CDR1 and CDR2 (germline): SGHRS, YFSETQ. This CDR3 has 16 amino acids. DNA of the CDR3: TGCGCCAGCAGCTTATCGAGCGGGGGGTTCCACAATGAGCAGTTCTTC. Its protein is CASSLSSGGFHNEQFF. The full variable domain, in which reference TRBV5-1 and TRBJ2-1 provide the parts outside the CDR3, is KAGVTQTPRYLIKTRGQQVTLSCSPISGHRSVSWYQQTPGQGLQFLFEYFSETQRNKGNFPGRFSGRQFSNSRSEMNVSTLELGDSALYLCASSLSSGGFHNEQFFGPGTRLTVL.

The chain combines TRBV6-1 with TRBJ1-5; D is unresolved. Germline CDR1 is MNHNS and CDR2 is SASEGT. With 2 bases removed from V and 4 bases from J, the gap between germline ends came to 9 bases. The CDR3 extends over 14 amino acids. The DNA for the CDR3 is TGTGCCAGCAGTGAATTGGAGCCGAATCAGCCCCAGCATTTT. It is translated as CASSELEPNQPQHF.

A few counts support this clone. The chain has TRBV5-6 and TRBJ1-1; weak D call: TRBD1 (6 bases). Trimming shortened V by 4 bases and J by 3 bases, and 19 bases separated the two germline ends. The CDR3 runs 16 residues. CDR1 and CDR2 (germline): SGHDT, YYEEEE. The CDR3 loop reads CASSPTGNRDYTEAFF. Here the CDR3 DNA reads TGTGCCAGCAGCCCCACCGGAAACAGGGATTACACTGAAGCTTTCTTT.

The chain employs TRBV29-1 and TRBJ1-1, with unresolved D. V was shortened by 3 bases and J by 0 bases, with 14 bases between the two germline ends. The CDR3 runs 15 residues. Germline values: CDR1 SQVTM, CDR2 ANQGSEA. CDR3 DNA: TGCAGCGTTGACAGGCCAGGTTCCATGAACACTGAAGCTTTCTTT. Amino acid sequence: CSVDRPGSMNTEAFF.

The V and J genes are TRBV20-1 and TRBJ2-7, with D possibly TRBD2 on 7 matching bases. The CDR3 loop spans 15 amino acids. V lost 3 bases, J lost 3 bases, and 18 bases lay in between. In germline, CDR1 is DFQATT, CDR2 SNEGSKA (reference sequence). The CDR3 DNA reads TGCAGTGCTAGTAAGGGAGGGGGGGGCGACTACGAGCAGTACTTC. This translates into CSASKGGGGDYEQYF.

About this clone: The identical CDR3 is also encoded by other nucleotide sequences in the sample. This chain joins TRBV5-1 and TRBJ1-1; D is possibly TRBD1 (6 bases). The CDR3 is made up of 14 amino acids. The ends were cut back, 3 bases at V and 0 bases at J, with 9 bases in the middle. Per germline, CDR1 SGHRS and CDR2 YFSETQ. The CDR3 reads CASSSDRMNTEAFF. The CDR3 bases are TGCGCCAGCAGCTCTGACAGGATGAACACTGAAGCTTTCTTT.

The gene calls are TRBV28 and TRBJ1-5; D not certain. Between the trimmed V and J ends, which lost 6 bases and 4 bases, there was a span of 10 bases. The CDR3 extends over 13 amino acids. Germline lookup yields CDR1 MDHEN and CDR2 SYDVKM. CDR3 in amino acids: CASRINGNQPQHF. The DNA of the CDR3 is TGTGCCAGCAGGATTAACGGGAATCAGCCCCAGCATTTT.

This rearrangement joins TRBV30 to TRBJ2-7; 7 bases line up with TRBD2. This CDR3 spans 13 amino acids. Losses at the gene ends were 4 bases for V and 7 bases for J; bases not matched to a gene: 10. The germline CDR1 and CDR2 sequences are GTSNPN and SVGIG (reference sequence). CDR3 sequence: CAWNPGGTGEQYF. CDR3 DNA: TGTGCCTGGAACCCCGGGGGGACGGGGGAGCAGTACTTC. The variable domain in full, completed from reference TRBV30 and TRBJ2-7, reads SQTIHQWPATLVQPVGSPLSLECTVEGTSNPNLYWYRQAAGRGLQLLFYSVGIGQISSEVPQNLSASRPQDRQFILSSKKLLLSDSGFYLCAWNPGGTGEQYFGPGTRLTVT.